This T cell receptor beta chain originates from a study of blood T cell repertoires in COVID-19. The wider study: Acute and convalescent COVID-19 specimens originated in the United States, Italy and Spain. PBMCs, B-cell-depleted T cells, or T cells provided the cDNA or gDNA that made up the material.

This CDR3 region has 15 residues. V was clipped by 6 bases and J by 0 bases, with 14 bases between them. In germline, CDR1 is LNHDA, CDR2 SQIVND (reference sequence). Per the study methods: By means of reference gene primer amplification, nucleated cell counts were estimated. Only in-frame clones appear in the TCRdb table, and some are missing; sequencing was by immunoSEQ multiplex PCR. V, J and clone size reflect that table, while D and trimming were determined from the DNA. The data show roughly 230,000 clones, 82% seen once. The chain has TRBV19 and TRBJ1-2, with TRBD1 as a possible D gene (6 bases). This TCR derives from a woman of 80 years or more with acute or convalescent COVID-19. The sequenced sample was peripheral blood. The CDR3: CASSADRTTNYGYTF. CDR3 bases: TGTGCCAGTAGCGCCGACAGGACCACTAACTATGGCTACACCTTC.